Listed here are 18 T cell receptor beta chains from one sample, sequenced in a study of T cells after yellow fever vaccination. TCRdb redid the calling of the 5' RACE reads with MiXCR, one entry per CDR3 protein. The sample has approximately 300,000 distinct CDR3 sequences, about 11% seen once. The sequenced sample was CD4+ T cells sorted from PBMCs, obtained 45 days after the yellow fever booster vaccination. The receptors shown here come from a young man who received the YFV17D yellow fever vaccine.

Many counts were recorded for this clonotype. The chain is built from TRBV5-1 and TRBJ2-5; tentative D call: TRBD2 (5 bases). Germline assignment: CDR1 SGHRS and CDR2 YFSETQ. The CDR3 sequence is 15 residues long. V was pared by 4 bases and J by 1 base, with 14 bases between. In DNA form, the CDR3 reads TGCGCCAGCAGCCAAGGTCTAGCAGGCCAAGAGACCCAGTACTTC. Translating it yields CASSQGLAGQETQYF.

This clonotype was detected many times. CDR3 loop: CASSLGTLDQPQHF. CDR3 coding DNA: TGTGCCAGCAGTTTGGGGACCCTCGATCAGCCCCAGCATTTT. This chain connects TRBV12-3 or TRBV12-4 to TRBJ1-5; possibly TRBD1 for D (5 bases). The germline V and J ends were trimmed by 3 bases and 5 bases, with 11 bases remaining between them. The length of the CDR3 is 14 residues.

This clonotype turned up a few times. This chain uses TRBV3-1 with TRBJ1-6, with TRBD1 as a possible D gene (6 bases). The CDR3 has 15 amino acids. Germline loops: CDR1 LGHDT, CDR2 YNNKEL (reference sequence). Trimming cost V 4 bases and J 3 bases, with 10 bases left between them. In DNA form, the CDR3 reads TGTGCCAGCAGCCCAGGACAGTTCTATAATTCACCCCTCCACTTT. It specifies CASSPGQFYNSPLHF.

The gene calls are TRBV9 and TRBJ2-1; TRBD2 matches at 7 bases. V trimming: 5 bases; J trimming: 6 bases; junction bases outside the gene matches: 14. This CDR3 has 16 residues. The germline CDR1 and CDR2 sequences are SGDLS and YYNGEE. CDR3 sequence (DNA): TGTGCCAGCAGTGGGGTCGGGAGCGGGGCGACCAATGAGCAGTTCTTC. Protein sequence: CASSGVGSGATNEQFF.

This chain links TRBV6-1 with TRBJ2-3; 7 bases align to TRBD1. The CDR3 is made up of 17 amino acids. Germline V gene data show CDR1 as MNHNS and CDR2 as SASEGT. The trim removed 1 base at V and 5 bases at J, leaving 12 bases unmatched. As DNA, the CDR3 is TGTGCCAGCAGTGAAGTGACAGGGAGCATTGGGAAAGATACGCAGTATTTT. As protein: CASSEVTGSIGKDTQYF.

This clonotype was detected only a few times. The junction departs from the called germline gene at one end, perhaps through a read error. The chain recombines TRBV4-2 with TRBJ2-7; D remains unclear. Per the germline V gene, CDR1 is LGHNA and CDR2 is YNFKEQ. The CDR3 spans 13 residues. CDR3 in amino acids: CASSQEGSPRLYF. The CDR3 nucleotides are TGTGCCAGCAGCCAAGAAGGTAGCCCCCGACTTTATTTC.

CDR3 coding DNA: TGTGCCAGCAGCTTTTCCGGGACAGGACACACAGATACGCAGTATTTT. It specifies CASSFSGTGHTDTQYF. V usage is TRBV7-2 and J usage is TRBJ2-3; 8 bases are a match to TRBD1. V lost 3 bases to trimming and J lost 2 bases; unmatched junction nucleotides: 7. This CDR3 comprises 16 residues. Germline V gene data show CDR1 as SGHTA and CDR2 as FQGNSA.

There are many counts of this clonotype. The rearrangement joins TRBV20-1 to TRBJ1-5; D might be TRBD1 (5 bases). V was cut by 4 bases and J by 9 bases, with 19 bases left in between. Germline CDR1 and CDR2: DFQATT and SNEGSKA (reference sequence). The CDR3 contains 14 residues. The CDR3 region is CSATGTGESGPQHF. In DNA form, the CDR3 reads TGCAGTGCTACCGGGACCGGGGAGTCAGGGCCCCAGCATTTT.

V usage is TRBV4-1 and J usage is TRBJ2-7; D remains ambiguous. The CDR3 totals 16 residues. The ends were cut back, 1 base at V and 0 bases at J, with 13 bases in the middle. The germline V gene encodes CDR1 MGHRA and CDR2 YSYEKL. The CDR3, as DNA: TGCGCCAGCAGCCAAGGTTTGTACGGAAGCTCCTACGAGCAGTACTTC. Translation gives CASSQGLYGSSYEQYF.

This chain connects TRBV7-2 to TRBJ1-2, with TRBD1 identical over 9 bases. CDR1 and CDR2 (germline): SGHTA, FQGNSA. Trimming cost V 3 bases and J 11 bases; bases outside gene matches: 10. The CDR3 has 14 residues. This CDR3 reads CASSFSSTGGRYTF. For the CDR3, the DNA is TGTGCCAGCAGCTTTTCCTCGACAGGGGGTCGGTACACCTTC. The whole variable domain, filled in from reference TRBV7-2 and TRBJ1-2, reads GAGVSQSPSNKVTEKGKDVELRCDPISGHTALYWYRQSLGQGLEFLIYFQGNSAPDKSGLPSDRFSAERTGGSVSTLTIQRTQQEDSAVYLCASSFSSTGGRYTFGSGTRLTVV.

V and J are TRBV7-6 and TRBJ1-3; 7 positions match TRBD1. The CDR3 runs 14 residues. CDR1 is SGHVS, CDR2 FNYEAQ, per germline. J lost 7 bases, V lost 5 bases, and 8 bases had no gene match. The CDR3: CASSPSADRNTIYF. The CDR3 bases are TGTGCCAGCAGCCCATCAGCGGACAGGAACACCATATATTTT.

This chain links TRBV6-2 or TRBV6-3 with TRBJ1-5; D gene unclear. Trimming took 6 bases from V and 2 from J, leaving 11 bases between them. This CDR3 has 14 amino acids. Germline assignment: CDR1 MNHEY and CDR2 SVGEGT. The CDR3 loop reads CASRSISRNQPQHF. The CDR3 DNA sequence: TGTGCCAGCAGGAGCATTAGCCGCAATCAGCCCCAGCATTTT.

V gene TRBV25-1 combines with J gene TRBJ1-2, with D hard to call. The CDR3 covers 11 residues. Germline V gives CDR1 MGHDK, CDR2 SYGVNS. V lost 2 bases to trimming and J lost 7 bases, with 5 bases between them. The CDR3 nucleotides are TGTGCCAGCAGTGAAAATGCTGGCTACACCTTC. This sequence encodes CASSENAGYTF.

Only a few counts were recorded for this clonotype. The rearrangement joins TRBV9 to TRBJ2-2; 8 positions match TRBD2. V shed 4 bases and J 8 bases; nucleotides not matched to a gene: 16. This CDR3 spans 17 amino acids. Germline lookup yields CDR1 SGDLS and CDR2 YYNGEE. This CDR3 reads CASSPRSPGLGVGELFF. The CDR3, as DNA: TGTGCCAGCAGCCCGAGAAGCCCGGGACTAGGGGTTGGGGAGCTGTTTTTT.

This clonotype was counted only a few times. The CDR3 bases are TGTGCCAGCAGCCCAAACCTTGGGACAGGGGGCGGCGGCTACACCTTC. Residues: CASSPNLGTGGGGYTF. The chain recombines TRBV7-2 with TRBJ1-2; 12 positions agree with TRBD1. Germline V CDR1 and CDR2: SGHTA, FQGNSA. The ends lost 5 bases at V and 8 bases at J; junction bases unmatched: 12. The CDR3 spans 16 residues.

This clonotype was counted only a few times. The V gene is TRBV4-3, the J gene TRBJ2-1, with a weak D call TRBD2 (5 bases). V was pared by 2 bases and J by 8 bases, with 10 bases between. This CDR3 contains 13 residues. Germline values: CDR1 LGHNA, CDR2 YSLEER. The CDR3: CASSQHPGYEQFF. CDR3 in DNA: TGCGCCAGCAGCCAACACCCGGGGTATGAGCAGTTCTTC.

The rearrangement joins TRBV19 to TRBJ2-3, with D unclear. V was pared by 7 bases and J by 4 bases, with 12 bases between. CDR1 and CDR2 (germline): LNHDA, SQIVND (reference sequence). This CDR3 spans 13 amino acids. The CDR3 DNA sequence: TGTGCCAGTAAGCCCACGAATCCAGATACGCAGTATTTT. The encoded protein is CASKPTNPDTQYF. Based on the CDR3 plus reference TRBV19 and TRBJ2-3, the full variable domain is DGGITQSPKYLFRKEGQNVTLSCEQNLNHDAMYWYRQDPGQGLRLIYYSQIVNDFQKGDIAEGYSVSREKKESFPLTVTSAQKNPTAFYLCASKPTNPDTQYFGPGTRLTVL.

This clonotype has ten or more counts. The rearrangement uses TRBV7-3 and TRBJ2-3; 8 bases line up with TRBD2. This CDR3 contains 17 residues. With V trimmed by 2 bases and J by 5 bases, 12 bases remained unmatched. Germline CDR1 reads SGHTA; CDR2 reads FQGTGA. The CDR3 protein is CASSLVGFGGGQDTQYF. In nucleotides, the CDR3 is TGTGCCAGCAGCTTAGTAGGGTTCGGGGGGGGGCAAGATACGCAGTATTTT. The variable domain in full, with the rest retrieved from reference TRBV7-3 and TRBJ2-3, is GAGVSQTPSNKVTEKGKYVELRCDPISGHTALYWYRQSLGQGPEFLIYFQGTGAADDSGLPNDRFFAVRPEGSVSTLKIQRTERGDSAVYLCASSLVGFGGGQDTQYFGPGTRLTVL.